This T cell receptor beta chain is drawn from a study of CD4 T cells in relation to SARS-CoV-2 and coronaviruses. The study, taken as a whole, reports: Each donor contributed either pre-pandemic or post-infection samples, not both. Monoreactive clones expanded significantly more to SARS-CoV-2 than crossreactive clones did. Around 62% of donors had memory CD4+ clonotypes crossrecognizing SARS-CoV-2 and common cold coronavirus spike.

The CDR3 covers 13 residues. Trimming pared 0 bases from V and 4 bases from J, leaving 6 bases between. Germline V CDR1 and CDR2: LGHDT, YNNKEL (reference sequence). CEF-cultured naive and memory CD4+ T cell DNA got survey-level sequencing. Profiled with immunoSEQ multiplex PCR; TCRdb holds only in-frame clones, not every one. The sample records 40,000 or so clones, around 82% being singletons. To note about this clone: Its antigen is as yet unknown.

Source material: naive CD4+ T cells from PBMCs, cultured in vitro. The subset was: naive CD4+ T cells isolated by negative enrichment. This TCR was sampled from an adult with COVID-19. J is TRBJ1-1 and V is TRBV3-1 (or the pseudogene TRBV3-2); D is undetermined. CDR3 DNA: TGTGCCAGCAGCCAAGACAGTGGCACTGAAGCTTTCTTT. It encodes CASSQDSGTEAFF.